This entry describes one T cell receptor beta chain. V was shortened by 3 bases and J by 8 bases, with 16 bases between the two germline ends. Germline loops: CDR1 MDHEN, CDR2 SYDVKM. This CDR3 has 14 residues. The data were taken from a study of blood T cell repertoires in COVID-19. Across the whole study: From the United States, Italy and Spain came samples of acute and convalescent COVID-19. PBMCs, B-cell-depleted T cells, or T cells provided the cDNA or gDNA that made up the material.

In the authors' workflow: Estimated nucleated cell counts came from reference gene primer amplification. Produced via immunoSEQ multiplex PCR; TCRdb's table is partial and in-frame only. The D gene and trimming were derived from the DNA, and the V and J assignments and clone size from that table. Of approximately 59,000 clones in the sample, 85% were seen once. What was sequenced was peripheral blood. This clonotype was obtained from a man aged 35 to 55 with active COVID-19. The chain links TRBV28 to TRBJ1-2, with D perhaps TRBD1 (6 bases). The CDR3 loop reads CASSFRTGFGGYTF. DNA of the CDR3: TGTGCCAGCAGTTTCAGAACAGGGTTTGGGGGCTACACCTTC.